The clone carrying this T cell receptor (beta chain) was observed a handful of times. Time point meaning: newly diagnosed GD, antithyroid drugs for less than 3 months. Researchers made the TCR library from RNA that was extracted from PBMCs. Relying on iRepertoire HTBI primers and Arm-PCR of CDR3 regions, the team built TCR beta libraries. MiXCR, run by TCRdb on the multiplex PCR reads, gives a single entry per CDR3 protein. The sample consists of around 450,000 distinct CDR3 sequences, roughly 15% of them appearing once. This sample is part of a study of regulatory T cells in long-lasting Graves disease. These records were also assigned to another study, of T cells in Graves' hyperthyroidism and ophthalmopathy.

The sample consisted of peripheral blood mononuclear cells (PBMCs), taken at new diagnosis, from a patient treated with antithyroid drugs. This clonotype was sampled from a man aged 40-50 years with Graves disease.

Written as DNA, the CDR3 is TGTGCCAGCAGTGTCTCCGGGACAGGGTTTGTTAATACGCAGTATTTT. It encodes CASSVSGTGFVNTQYF. The rearrangement uses TRBV6-1 and TRBJ2-3, with 9 bases lining up with TRBD1. V was clipped by 4 bases and J by 7 bases; unmatched bases: 12. The CDR3 covers 16 residues. Germline V gives CDR1 MNHNS, CDR2 SASEGT.